This TCR beta chain was captured in a study of blood T cells in healthy people across ages. Total RNA was isolated from each sample in quantities of at least 6 micrograms. Germline V gene sequence: CDR1 DFQATT, CDR2 SNEGSKA (reference sequence). CDR3 length equals 14 residues. V gave up 8 bases and J gave up 2 bases, with 16 bases separating them. The authors ran a second PCR of 7 to 11 cycles using a sample-barcoded 5' primer and a J-beta primer mix. Using its own MiXCR run on the 5' RACE reads, TCRdb lists one record per CDR3 protein. The sample contains more than 650,000 distinct CDR3 sequences, over 20% of which appear only once.

The clonotype originates from a man between 70 and 80 years old in good health. The source material was blood. This rearrangement joins TRBV20-1 to TRBJ2-1; possibly TRBD2 for D (6 bases). The chain's CDR3 is CSLGWGDAYNEQFF. The CDR3, as DNA: TGCAGTCTGGGCTGGGGGGACGCCTACAATGAGCAGTTCTTC.